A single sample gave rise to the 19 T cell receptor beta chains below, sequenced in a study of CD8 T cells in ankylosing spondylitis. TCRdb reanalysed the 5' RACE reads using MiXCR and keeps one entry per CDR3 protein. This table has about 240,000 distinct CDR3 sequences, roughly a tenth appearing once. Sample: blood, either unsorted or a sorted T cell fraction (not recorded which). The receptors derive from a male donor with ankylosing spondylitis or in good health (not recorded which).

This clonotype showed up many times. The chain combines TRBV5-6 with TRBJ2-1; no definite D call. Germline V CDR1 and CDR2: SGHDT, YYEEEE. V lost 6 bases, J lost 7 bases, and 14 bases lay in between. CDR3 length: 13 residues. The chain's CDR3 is CASTHGSGNEQFF. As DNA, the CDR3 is TGTGCCAGCACCCACGGGTCTGGGAATGAGCAGTTCTTC. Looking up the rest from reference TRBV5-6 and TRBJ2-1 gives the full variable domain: DAGVTQSPTHLIKTRGQQVTLRCSPKSGHDTVSWYQQALGQGPQFIFQYYEEEERQRGNFPDRFSGHQFPNYSSELNVNALLLGDSALYLCASTHGSGNEQFFGPGTRLTVL.

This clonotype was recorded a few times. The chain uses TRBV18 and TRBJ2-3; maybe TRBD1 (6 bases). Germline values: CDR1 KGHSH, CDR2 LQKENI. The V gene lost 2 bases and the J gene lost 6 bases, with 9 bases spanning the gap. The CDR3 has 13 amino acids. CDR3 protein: CASSPATGDTQYF. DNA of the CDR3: TGTGCCAGCTCACCAGCCACAGGGGATACGCAGTATTTT.

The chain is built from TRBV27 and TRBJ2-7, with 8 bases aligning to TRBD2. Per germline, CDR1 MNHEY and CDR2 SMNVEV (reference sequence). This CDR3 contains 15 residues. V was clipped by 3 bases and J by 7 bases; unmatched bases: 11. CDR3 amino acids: CASSLFRGGGFEQYF. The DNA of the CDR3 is TGTGCCAGCAGTTTGTTCCGGGGGGGCGGCTTTGAGCAGTACTTC.

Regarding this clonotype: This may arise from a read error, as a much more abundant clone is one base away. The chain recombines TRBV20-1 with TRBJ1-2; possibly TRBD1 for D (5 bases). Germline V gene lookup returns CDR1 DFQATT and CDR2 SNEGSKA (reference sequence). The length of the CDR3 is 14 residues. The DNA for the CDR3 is TGCAGTGCCCAAGTAGGGGAGACTAACTATGACTACACCTTC. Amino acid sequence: CSAQVGETNYDYTF.

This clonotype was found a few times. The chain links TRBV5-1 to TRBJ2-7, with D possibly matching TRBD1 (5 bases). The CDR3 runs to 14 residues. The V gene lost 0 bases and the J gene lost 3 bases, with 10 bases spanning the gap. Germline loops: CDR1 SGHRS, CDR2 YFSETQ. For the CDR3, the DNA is TGCGCCAGCAGCTTGGGAACCAGGGTCTACGAGCAGTACTTC. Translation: CASSLGTRVYEQYF.

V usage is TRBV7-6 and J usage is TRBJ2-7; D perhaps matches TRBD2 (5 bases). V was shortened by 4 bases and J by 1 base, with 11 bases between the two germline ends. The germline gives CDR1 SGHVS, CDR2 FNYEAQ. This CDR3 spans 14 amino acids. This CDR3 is CASSSGVGSYEQYF. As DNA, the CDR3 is TGTGCCAGCAGCTCCGGGGTGGGTTCCTACGAGCAGTACTTC.

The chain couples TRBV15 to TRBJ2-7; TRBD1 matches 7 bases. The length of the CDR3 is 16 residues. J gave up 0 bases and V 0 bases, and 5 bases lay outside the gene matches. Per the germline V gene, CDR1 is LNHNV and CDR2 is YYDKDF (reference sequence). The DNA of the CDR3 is TGTGCCACCAGCAGAGATCCTGGACAGGACTCCTACGAGCAGTACTTC. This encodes CATSRDPGQDSYEQYF.

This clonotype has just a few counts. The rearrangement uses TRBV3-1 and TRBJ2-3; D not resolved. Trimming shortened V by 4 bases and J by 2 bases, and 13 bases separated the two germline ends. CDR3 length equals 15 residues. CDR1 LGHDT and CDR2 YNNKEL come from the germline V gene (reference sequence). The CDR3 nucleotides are TGTGCCAGCAGCCTCGGTGGCTCCACCACAGATACGCAGTATTTT. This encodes CASSLGGSTTDTQYF.

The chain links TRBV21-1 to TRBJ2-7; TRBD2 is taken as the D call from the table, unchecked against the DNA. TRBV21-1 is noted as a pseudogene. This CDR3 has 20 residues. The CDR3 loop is CASSKVGKTGGTLGTYEQYF. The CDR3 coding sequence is TGTGCCAGCAGCAAAGTCGGAAAAACAGGAGGGACTCTCGGGACCTACGAGCAGTACTTC.

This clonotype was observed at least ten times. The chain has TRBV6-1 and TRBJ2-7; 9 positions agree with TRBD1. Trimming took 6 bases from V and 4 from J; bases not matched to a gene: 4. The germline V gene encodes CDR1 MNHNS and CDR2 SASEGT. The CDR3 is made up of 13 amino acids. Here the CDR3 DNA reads TGTGCCAGCAGCCAGGACAGGGGTTACGAGCAGTACTTC. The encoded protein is CASSQDRGYEQYF.

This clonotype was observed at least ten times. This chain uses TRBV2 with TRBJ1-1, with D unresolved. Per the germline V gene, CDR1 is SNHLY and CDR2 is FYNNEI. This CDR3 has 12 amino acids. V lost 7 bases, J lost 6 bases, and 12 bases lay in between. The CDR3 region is CASNSLRAEAFF. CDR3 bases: TGTGCCAGCAACAGCCTAAGGGCTGAAGCTTTCTTT.

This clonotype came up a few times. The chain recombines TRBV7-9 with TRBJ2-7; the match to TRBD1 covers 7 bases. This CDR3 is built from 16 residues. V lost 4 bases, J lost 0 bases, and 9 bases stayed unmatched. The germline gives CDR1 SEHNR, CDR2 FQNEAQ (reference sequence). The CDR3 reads CASSWLSGTDSYEQYF. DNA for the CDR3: TGTGCCAGCAGCTGGCTTTCGGGGACAGACTCCTACGAGCAGTACTTC.

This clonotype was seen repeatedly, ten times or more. The CDR3 DNA follows: TGTGCCAGCAGCGGGCAGGGCTTCTATGGCTACACCTTC. This sequence encodes CASSGQGFYGYTF. This rearrangement joins TRBV7-6 to TRBJ1-2; the D gene is possibly TRBD1 (5 bases). The germline CDR1 and CDR2 sequences are SGHVS and FNYEAQ. The CDR3 loop spans 13 amino acids. V was shortened by 5 bases and J by 4 bases, with 11 bases between the two germline ends.

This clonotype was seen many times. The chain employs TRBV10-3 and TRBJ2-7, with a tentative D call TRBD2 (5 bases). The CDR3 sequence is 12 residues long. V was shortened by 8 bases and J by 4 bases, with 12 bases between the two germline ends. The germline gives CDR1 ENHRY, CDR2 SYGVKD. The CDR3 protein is CAIWAGKYEQYF. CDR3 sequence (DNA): TGTGCCATCTGGGCCGGGAAATACGAGCAGTACTTC.

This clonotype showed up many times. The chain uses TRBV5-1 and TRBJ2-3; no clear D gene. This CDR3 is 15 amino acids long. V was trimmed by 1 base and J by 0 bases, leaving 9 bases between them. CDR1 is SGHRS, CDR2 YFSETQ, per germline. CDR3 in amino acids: CASSLTSTSTDTQYF. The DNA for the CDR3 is TGCGCCAGCAGCTTGACCTCAACCAGCACAGATACGCAGTATTTT.

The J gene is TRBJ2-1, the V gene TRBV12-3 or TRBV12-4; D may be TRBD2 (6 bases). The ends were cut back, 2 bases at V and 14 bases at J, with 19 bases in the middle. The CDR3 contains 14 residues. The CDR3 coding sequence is TGTGCCAGCAGTTTAACGGGGGTGGGGGGAGACGAGTTCTTC. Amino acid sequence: CASSLTGVGGDEFF.

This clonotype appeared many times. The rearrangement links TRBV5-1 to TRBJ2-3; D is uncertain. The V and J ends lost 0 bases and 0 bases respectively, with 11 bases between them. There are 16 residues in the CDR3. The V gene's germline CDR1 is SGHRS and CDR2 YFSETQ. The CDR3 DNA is TGCGCCAGCAGCTTGGATGGCCAAACTAGCACAGATACGCAGTATTTT. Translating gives CASSLDGQTSTDTQYF.

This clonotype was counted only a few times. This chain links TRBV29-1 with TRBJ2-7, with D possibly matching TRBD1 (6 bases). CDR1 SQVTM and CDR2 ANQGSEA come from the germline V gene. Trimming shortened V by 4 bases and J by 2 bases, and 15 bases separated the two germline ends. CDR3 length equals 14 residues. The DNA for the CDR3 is TGCAGCGTTGTTACACCACAGGGACCCTACGAGCAGTACTTC. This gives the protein CSVVTPQGPYEQYF.

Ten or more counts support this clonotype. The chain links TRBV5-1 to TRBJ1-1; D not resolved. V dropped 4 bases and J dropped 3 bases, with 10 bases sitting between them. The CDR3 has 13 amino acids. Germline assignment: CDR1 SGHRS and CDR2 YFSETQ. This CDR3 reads CASSRLEDTEAFF. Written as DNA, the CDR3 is TGCGCCAGCAGCCGTCTAGAGGACACTGAAGCTTTCTTT. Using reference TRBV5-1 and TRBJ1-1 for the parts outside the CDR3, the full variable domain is KAGVTQTPRYLIKTRGQQVTLSCSPISGHRSVSWYQQTPGQGLQFLFEYFSETQRNKGNFPGRFSGRQFSNSRSEMNVSTLELGDSALYLCASSRLEDTEAFFGQGTRLTVV.